What follows are 21 T cell receptor beta chains derived from one specimen sequenced in a study of CD8 T cells in ankylosing spondylitis. Study-wide results and caveats: Ankylosing spondylitis blood appeared to carry a characteristic TCR beta motif of several highly homologous variants.

From the 5' RACE reads, TCRdb called clonotypes with MiXCR, one entry per CDR3 protein. Among 300,000 to 400,000 distinct CDR3 sequences listed, 20% to 25% were seen once. The antigens these receptors bind are not known. The specimen sequenced was blood, either unsorted or a sorted T cell fraction (not recorded which). These receptors all come from a male donor with ankylosing spondylitis.

V is TRBV2 and J is TRBJ2-1; 12 nucleotides line up with TRBD2. The CDR3 runs 15 residues. CDR1 is SNHLY, CDR2 FYNNEI, per germline. The V gene end was trimmed by 6 bases and the J gene end by 8 bases; junction bases not matched to a gene: 8. The DNA for the CDR3 is TGTGCCAGCAGACCGACTAGCGGGAGATTGTATGAGCAGTTCTTC. Translating gives CASRPTSGRLYEQFF.

This sequence joins TRBV5-1 and TRBJ1-4; possibly TRBD1 for D (6 bases). This CDR3 has 14 residues. Germline V gene sequence: CDR1 SGHRS, CDR2 YFSETQ. V was pared by 0 bases and J by 8 bases, with 11 bases between. This CDR3 is CASSLAGAGEKLFF. As DNA, the CDR3 is TGCGCCAGCAGCTTGGCGGGGGCCGGGGAAAAACTGTTTTTT.

The V and J genes are TRBV7-2 and TRBJ2-7, with TRBD2 identical over 7 bases. Per the germline V gene, CDR1 is SGHTA and CDR2 is FQGNSA. The CDR3 totals 15 residues. J lost 7 bases, V lost 3 bases, and 12 bases had no gene match. CDR3 sequence (DNA): TGTGCCAGCAGCTTTCGTTTGGGGGGGTTGGGGGAGCAGTACTTC. It codes for CASSFRLGGLGEQYF.

This chain joins TRBV21-1 and TRBJ2-7; the D segment call TRBD1 is taken from the table without a DNA check. TRBV21-1 is a pseudogene locus. This CDR3 is 15 amino acids long. DNA of the CDR3: TGTGCCAGCAGCGTGGAGGTGACAGAATCCTACGAGCAGTACTTC. Its translation is CASSVEVTESYEQYF.

The rearrangement uses TRBV24-1 and TRBJ2-5, with 9 nucleotides matching TRBD2. This CDR3 region has 15 residues. Germline trimming cut 4 bases from V and 4 bases from J; bases unmatched to any gene: 6. Germline CDR1 and CDR2: KGHDR and SFDVKD. CDR3 coding DNA: TGTGCCACCAGTGACCTGATAGCGGGAGTAGAGACCCAGTACTTC. Encoded protein: CATSDLIAGVETQYF.

There are a few counts of this clonotype. The chain links TRBV5-1 to TRBJ2-1; perhaps TRBD1 as D (6 bases). Trimming stripped 5 bases from V and 6 bases from J, with 15 bases between. This CDR3 region has 14 residues. The germline gives CDR1 SGHRS, CDR2 YFSETQ. CDR3 sequence reads: CASRPYREGNEQFF. The CDR3 DNA reads as TGCGCCAGCAGACCTTACAGGGAAGGCAATGAGCAGTTCTTC.

This clonotype was found a few times. The chain carries TRBV29-1 and TRBJ1-1; D not certain. The V and J ends lost 5 bases and 2 bases respectively, with 9 bases between them. The CDR3 totals 12 residues. Germline CDR1 SQVTM, CDR2 ANQGSEA. The CDR3 sequence is CSVWRPNTEAFF. CDR3 nucleotide sequence: TGCAGCGTTTGGAGACCCAACACTGAAGCTTTCTTT. Looking up the rest from reference TRBV29-1 and TRBJ1-1 gives the full variable domain: SAVISQKPSRDICQRGTSLTIQCQVDSQVTMMFWYRQQPGQSLTLIATANQGSEATYESGFVIDKFPISRPNLTFSTLTVSNMSPEDSSIYLCSVWRPNTEAFFGQGTRLTVV.

The genes are TRBV7-2 and TRBJ2-7, with D possibly matching TRBD2 (5 bases). Trimming took off 3 bases at V and 3 bases at J, with 15 bases between the two ends. The germline V gene encodes CDR1 SGHTA and CDR2 FQGNSA. CDR3 length: 15 amino acids. As DNA, the CDR3 is TGTGCCAGCAGCTTTCCCTTGGGAGAGGTCTACGAGCAGTACTTC. It codes for CASSFPLGEVYEQYF.

As to this clonotype: Relative to the germline gene, one junction end is altered; a read error may explain this. V gene TRBV28 combines with J gene TRBJ1-5; TRBD1 agrees at 8 bases. The CDR3 runs to 16 residues. Germline-derived CDR1 and CDR2 are MDHEN and SYDVKM. The DNA for the CDR3 is TGTGCCAGCAGGGCCACTCGCCAGGGGGCTATTCAGCCCAAGCATTTT. Translation: CASRATRQGAIQPKHF.

In this sample, this clonotype turned up a few times. The rearrangement joins TRBV20-1 to TRBJ2-7; 7 bases are a match to TRBD2. The V and J ends lost 2 bases and 3 bases, in that order; junction bases with no gene match: 4. The CDR3 contains 13 residues. Per the germline V gene, CDR1 is DFQATT and CDR2 is SNEGSKA (reference sequence). The CDR3 loop reads CSARLAADYEQYF. CDR3 bases: TGCAGTGCTAGACTAGCGGCAGACTACGAGCAGTACTTC.

This clonotype was observed a handful of times. The chain has TRBV6-2 or TRBV6-3 and TRBJ2-7, with 10 nucleotides matching TRBD2. V lost 2 bases to trimming and J lost 0 bases; unmatched junction nucleotides: 7. The CDR3 consists of 17 residues. CDR1 and CDR2 from the germline V gene are MNHEY and SVGEGT. The CDR3 nucleotides are TGTGCCAGCAGTTACGGACCCCGGACTAGCGGCTCCTACGAGCAGTACTTC. It encodes CASSYGPRTSGSYEQYF.

About this clonotype itself: Its ends do not fully match the called genes, so a read error is possible. CDR3 region: CSARDNGRARTGELFF. CDR3 nucleotide sequence: TGCAGCGCTAGGGATAACGGGAGGGCCCGAACCGGGGAGCTGTTTTTT. The chain uses TRBV20-1 and TRBJ2-2; 8 nucleotides line up with TRBD2. The CDR3 consists of 16 residues. Germline CDR1 DFQATT, CDR2 SNEGSKA (reference sequence).

This chain uses TRBV7-2 with TRBJ2-7; 10 nucleotides line up with TRBD2. The ends lost 1 base at V and 5 bases at J; junction bases unmatched: 5. Germline V gene lookup returns CDR1 SGHTA and CDR2 FQGNSA. The CDR3 is 15 amino acids. The CDR3, as DNA: TGTGCCAGCAGCTTAGTGGGGACTAGCGTTGACGAGCAGTACTTC. As protein: CASSLVGTSVDEQYF.

This clonotype appeared a few times. The chain employs TRBV4-2 and TRBJ1-2; 8 nucleotides match TRBD1. CDR1 is LGHNA, CDR2 YNFKEQ, per germline. Losses at the gene ends were 0 bases for V and 8 bases for J; bases not matched to a gene: 5. CDR3 length: 14 amino acids. CDR3 in amino acids: CASSQDQGAEGYTF. In nucleotides, the CDR3 is TGTGCCAGCAGCCAAGATCAGGGGGCTGAAGGCTACACCTTC.

The rearrangement joins TRBV6-5 to TRBJ2-1, with 12 bases matching TRBD2. V shed 4 bases and J 9 bases; nucleotides not matched to a gene: 10. The CDR3 contains 16 residues. Germline V gene sequence: CDR1 MNHEY, CDR2 SVGAGI. The CDR3 loop is CASSWSTSGSIGEQFF. CDR3 bases: TGTGCCAGCAGTTGGTCGACTAGCGGGAGTATTGGTGAGCAGTTCTTC.

This clonotype was counted only a few times. V is TRBV12-5 and J is TRBJ1-5; D is ambiguous. CDR1 and CDR2 (germline): LGHNT, FRNRAP. Between the trimmed V and J ends, which lost 1 base and 8 bases, there was a span of 3 bases. The CDR3 extends over 11 amino acids. Here the CDR3 reads CASGLGKPQHF. CDR3 nucleotides: TGTGCTAGTGGTTTGGGGAAGCCCCAGCATTTT. Looking up the rest from reference TRBV12-5 and TRBJ1-5 gives the full variable domain: DARVTQTPRHKVTEMGQEVTMRCQPILGHNTVFWYRQTMMQGLELLAYFRNRAPLDDSGMPKDRFSAEMPDATLATLKIQPSEPRDSAVYFCASGLGKPQHFGDGTRLSIL.

The J gene is TRBJ2-1, the V gene TRBV24-1, with 8 positions matching TRBD2. The CDR3 consists of 15 residues. V lost 6 bases and J lost 7; bases outside the gene matches: 10. The germline gives CDR1 KGHDR, CDR2 SFDVKD. CDR3 protein: CATSSTSGRLNEQFF. CDR3 bases: TGTGCCACCAGTTCAACTAGCGGACGGCTAAATGAGCAGTTCTTC.

This clonotype was picked up a small number of times. V gene TRBV5-1 combines with J gene TRBJ2-1; D remains unclear. The length of the CDR3 is 14 residues. Between the trimmed V and J ends, which lost 5 bases and 10 bases, there was a span of 19 bases. CDR1 SGHRS and CDR2 YFSETQ come from the germline V gene. The CDR3 spells CASRSDYLGREQFF. The CDR3 DNA reads TGCGCCAGCAGATCAGATTATCTTGGCAGGGAGCAGTTCTTC.

This clonotype appeared a few times. The chain joins TRBV7-9 to TRBJ1-1; D is perhaps TRBD1 (5 bases). The CDR3 length is 15 residues. The V gene's germline CDR1 is SEHNR and CDR2 FQNEAQ (reference sequence). Between the trimmed V and J ends, which lost 0 bases and 3 bases, there was a span of 11 bases. The CDR3 here is CASSLAGGLHTEAFF. The CDR3 nucleotides read TGTGCCAGCAGCTTAGCCGGGGGTCTGCACACTGAAGCTTTCTTT.

The V call is TRBV9, the J call TRBJ2-7; D possibly corresponds to TRBD2 (5 bases). V lost 0 bases and J 10 bases, leaving 14 bases between the germline ends. Germline V gives CDR1 SGDLS, CDR2 YYNGEE. The CDR3 is made up of 13 amino acids. As DNA, the CDR3 is TGTGCCAGCAGCGTAGATCCGGGGAAACTCCAGTACTTC. Its translation is CASSVDPGKLQYF.

This clonotype has just a few counts. The genes are TRBV12-3 or TRBV12-4 and TRBJ1-2, with D uncertain. The CDR3 runs to 12 residues. V was trimmed by 3 bases and J by 8 bases, leaving 10 bases between them. For the CDR3, the DNA is TGTGCCAGCAGTTTTGGATTTAGGGGCTACACCTTC. Residues: CASSFGFRGYTF.